This TCR beta chain came from a study of T-cell memory formation after mild COVID-19. The overall study: For the most part, TCR clusters were specific to one donor. Study-level points and caveats: From day 15 to 85, contracting clones were balanced between CD4 and CD8, whereas later expanders leaned toward CD4+.

Trimming cost V 3 bases and J 6 bases, with 2 bases left between them. Germline lookup yields CDR1 SQVTM and CDR2 ANQGSEA. The CDR3 length is 10 residues. Of note for this clonotype: Its antigen is undetermined.

Barcoded TCR alpha and TCR beta cDNA libraries with UMIs came from 5'RACE using constant-segment primers. One entry per CDR3 protein, called by TCRdb with MiXCR from the 5' RACE reads. The data contain about 150,000 distinct CDR3 sequences, roughly 30% of them singletons. Sequencing was performed on PBMCs or a T cell subset sorted from them (not recorded which). The TCR comes from an adult woman who had mild COVID-19 (a few samples of this study predate the infection). Cell type and time point are not known. V usage is TRBV29-1 and J usage is TRBJ2-2; D uncertain. This CDR3 is CSVDSGELFF. For the CDR3, the DNA is TGCAGCGTTGACTCCGGGGAGCTGTTTTTT.